This is a list of T cell receptor beta chains from one sample in a study of blood T cells in healthy people across ages. MiXCR, applied by TCRdb to the 5' RACE reads, yields one record per CDR3 protein. In the table there are about 970,000 distinct CDR3 sequences, just over 50% of which are singletons. What was sequenced was blood. The receptor source for this set is an older woman in good health. The CDR3 runs from the conserved cysteine through the conserved F or W. Each record gives: J gene, V gene, clone size, D gene, CDR3 protein, CDR3 DNA. D genes are given only for firm matches. Only part of the rows carry a size: once, few, many, or a class if the clone is expanded.

j_call: TRBJ2-3
v_call: TRBV6-5
clone_size: -
d_call: -
cdr3_aa: CASSYSRRSTDTQYF
cdr3_nt: TGTGCCAGCAGTTACTCCAGGAGGAGCACAGATACGCAGTATTTT

j_call: TRBJ1-4
v_call: TRBV6-5
clone_size: -
d_call: TRBD1
cdr3_aa: CASRTGVRKLFF
cdr3_nt: TGTGCCAGCAGAACAGGGGTTCGGAAACTGTTTTTT

j_call: TRBJ2-5
v_call: TRBV3-1
clone_size: -
d_call: -
cdr3_aa: CASSQVGVRETQYF
cdr3_nt: TGTGCCAGCAGCCAAGTGGGTGTACGAGAGACCCAGTACTTC

j_call: TRBJ2-1
v_call: TRBV29-1
clone_size: few
d_call: TRBD2
cdr3_aa: CSVGWTSGYNEQFF
cdr3_nt: TGCAGCGTAGGCTGGACTAGCGGCTACAATGAGCAGTTCTTC

j_call: TRBJ2-1
v_call: TRBV3-1
clone_size: many
d_call: TRBD2
cdr3_aa: CASSQRASGRTYNEQFF
cdr3_nt: TGTGCCAGCAGCCAGAGGGCTAGCGGGAGGACTTACAATGAGCAGTTCTTC

j_call: TRBJ1-2
v_call: TRBV5-1
clone_size: -
d_call: -
cdr3_aa: CASSLNPAFYGYTF
cdr3_nt: TGCGCCAGCAGCCTCAACCCCGCGTTCTATGGCTACACCTTC

j_call: TRBJ1-4
v_call: TRBV20-1
clone_size: -
d_call: -
cdr3_aa: CSAPGGPNEKLFF
cdr3_nt: TGCAGTGCCCCTGGGGGGCCTAATGAAAAACTGTTTTTT

j_call: TRBJ2-1
v_call: TRBV24-1
clone_size: -
d_call: -
cdr3_aa: CATSDFRGNEQFF
cdr3_nt: TGTGCCACCAGTGATTTCCGAGGCAATGAGCAGTTCTTC

j_call: TRBJ2-7
v_call: TRBV5-1
clone_size: few
d_call: TRBD2
cdr3_aa: CASQREYSYEQYF
cdr3_nt: TGCGCCAGTCAGCGGGAGTACTCCTACGAGCAGTACTTC

j_call: TRBJ1-2
v_call: TRBV15
clone_size: -
d_call: TRBD1
cdr3_aa: CATSRDSGGGYTF
cdr3_nt: TGTGCCACCAGCAGAGATTCAGGGGGCGGCTACACCTTC

j_call: TRBJ2-6
v_call: TRBV12-3/TRBV12-4
clone_size: -
d_call: -
cdr3_aa: CASSFGPETNVLTF
cdr3_nt: TGTGCCAGCAGTTTCGGCCCGGAGACCAACGTCCTGACTTTC

j_call: TRBJ2-2
v_call: TRBV7-2
clone_size: -
d_call: TRBD2
cdr3_aa: CASSLGGGGRSGELFF
cdr3_nt: TGTGCCAGCAGCTTAGGCGGTGGCGGGAGGTCCGGGGAGCTGTTTTTT

j_call: TRBJ2-5
v_call: TRBV20-1
clone_size: few
d_call: TRBD2
cdr3_aa: CSAASSGSTTQYF
cdr3_nt: TGCAGTGCTGCAAGTAGCGGGAGTACGACCCAGTACTTC

j_call: TRBJ2-6
v_call: TRBV16
clone_size: -
d_call: -
cdr3_aa: CASSPKSGSGANVLTF
cdr3_nt: TGTGCCAGCAGCCCTAAATCCGGCTCTGGGGCCAACGTCCTGACTTTC

j_call: TRBJ1-4
v_call: TRBV4-1
clone_size: -
d_call: -
cdr3_aa: CASSQLIFIRRAGTNEKLFF
cdr3_nt: TGCGCCAGCAGCCAACTCATCTTTATACGAAGGGCTGGGACTAATGAAAAACTGTTTTTT

j_call: TRBJ2-1
v_call: TRBV25-1
clone_size: -
d_call: -
cdr3_aa: CASSEYRGTNEQFF
cdr3_nt: TGTGCCAGCAGTGAATACAGGGGAACCAATGAGCAGTTCTTC

j_call: TRBJ2-6
v_call: TRBV3-1
clone_size: few
d_call: -
cdr3_aa: CASSHVFGAGANVLTF
cdr3_nt: TGTGCCAGCAGCCATGTGTTTGGGGCTGGGGCCAACGTCCTGACTTTC

j_call: TRBJ2-7
v_call: TRBV7-9
clone_size: few
d_call: TRBD2
cdr3_aa: CASSLIAGGNYEQYF
cdr3_nt: TGTGCCAGCAGTCTGATAGCGGGAGGGAACTACGAGCAGTACTTC

j_call: TRBJ2-7
v_call: TRBV29-1
clone_size: -
d_call: -
cdr3_aa: CSVVGRAPSTSYEQYF
cdr3_nt: TGCAGCGTTGTTGGTAGGGCTCCCTCGACCTCCTACGAGCAGTACTTC

j_call: TRBJ2-6
v_call: TRBV5-8
clone_size: -
d_call: -
cdr3_aa: CASLRGRRTGANVLTF
cdr3_nt: TGTGCCAGCCTCCGGGGCAGACGAACTGGGGCCAACGTCCTGACTTTC

j_call: TRBJ2-7
v_call: TRBV27
clone_size: -
d_call: -
cdr3_aa: CASRGRGSGYEQYF
cdr3_nt: TGTGCCAGCCGGGGGCGCGGGAGCGGTTACGAGCAGTACTTC

j_call: TRBJ1-5
v_call: TRBV20-1
clone_size: -
d_call: TRBD1
cdr3_aa: CSARQGNRPQHF
cdr3_nt: TGCAGTGCCAGACAGGGTAATCGGCCCCAGCATTTT

j_call: TRBJ2-1
v_call: TRBV29-1
clone_size: -
d_call: TRBD1
cdr3_aa: CSVEGTGPYNEQFF
cdr3_nt: TGCAGCGTTGAAGGGACAGGCCCCTACAATGAGCAGTTCTTC

j_call: TRBJ2-7
v_call: TRBV6-2/TRBV6-3
clone_size: -
d_call: -
cdr3_aa: CASTDLDTGWAVYEQYF
cdr3_nt: TGTGCCAGCACCGACCTCGACACCGGTTGGGCAGTCTACGAGCAGTACTTC

j_call: TRBJ1-5
v_call: TRBV20-1
clone_size: -
d_call: -
cdr3_aa: CSVKFLRGPNQPQHF
cdr3_nt: TGCAGTGTCAAGTTCTTACGGGGCCCCAATCAGCCCCAGCATTTT

j_call: TRBJ2-5
v_call: TRBV24-1
clone_size: many
d_call: TRBD2
cdr3_aa: CATSGVRGGQETQYF
cdr3_nt: TGTGCCACCAGTGGCGTCCGGGGGGGCCAAGAGACCCAGTACTTC

j_call: TRBJ2-5
v_call: TRBV29-1
clone_size: few
d_call: -
cdr3_aa: CSVERLRETQYF
cdr3_nt: TGCAGCGTTGAACGTCTCAGAGAGACCCAGTACTTC

j_call: TRBJ2-2
v_call: TRBV5-1
clone_size: -
d_call: TRBD2
cdr3_aa: CASSSLAGVDTGELFF
cdr3_nt: TGCGCCAGCAGCTCATTAGCGGGAGTAGACACCGGGGAGCTGTTTTTT

j_call: TRBJ2-5
v_call: TRBV7-9
clone_size: once
d_call: -
cdr3_aa: CVSSFSIEETQYF
cdr3_nt: TGTGTCAGCAGCTTTTCCATTGAAGAGACCCAGTACTTC

j_call: TRBJ2-3
v_call: TRBV7-2
clone_size: -
d_call: TRBD2
cdr3_aa: CASSMTSGSAADTQYF
cdr3_nt: TGTGCCAGCAGCATGACTAGCGGGAGCGCTGCAGATACGCAGTATTTT

j_call: TRBJ2-1
v_call: TRBV30
clone_size: -
d_call: -
cdr3_aa: CAWSPKTRSQFF
cdr3_nt: TGTGCCTGGAGCCCTAAGACTAGGTCGCAGTTCTTC

j_call: TRBJ2-7
v_call: TRBV2
clone_size: few
d_call: -
cdr3_aa: CASIKFYEQYF
cdr3_nt: TGTGCCAGCATAAAATTCTACGAGCAGTACTTC

j_call: TRBJ2-7
v_call: TRBV28
clone_size: few
d_call: -
cdr3_aa: CASSLEDEQYF
cdr3_nt: TGTGCCAGCAGTTTGGAAGACGAGCAGTACTTC

j_call: TRBJ2-3
v_call: TRBV24-1
clone_size: few
d_call: -
cdr3_aa: CATRPRGSADTQYF
cdr3_nt: TGTGCCACCAGACCCCGGGGTTCGGCAGATACGCAGTATTTT

j_call: TRBJ2-1
v_call: TRBV20-1
clone_size: -
d_call: TRBD2
cdr3_aa: CSASSFGGAVNEQFF
cdr3_nt: TGCAGTGCTAGTTCATTCGGGGGGGCGGTCAATGAGCAGTTCTTC

j_call: TRBJ1-2
v_call: TRBV20-1
clone_size: -
d_call: TRBD1
cdr3_aa: CSAKDDRVHGYTF
cdr3_nt: TGCAGTGCTAAAGACGACAGGGTTCATGGCTACACCTTC

j_call: TRBJ2-5
v_call: TRBV6-6
clone_size: -
d_call: TRBD2
cdr3_aa: CASTHTTAGVSGETQYF
cdr3_nt: TGTGCCAGCACTCATACCACCGCGGGAGTATCTGGGGAGACCCAGTACTTC

j_call: TRBJ1-2
v_call: TRBV11-2
clone_size: -
d_call: -
cdr3_aa: CASSLPGHYGYTF
cdr3_nt: TGTGCCAGCAGCTTGCCCGGTCACTATGGCTACACCTTC

j_call: TRBJ2-7
v_call: TRBV5-1
clone_size: few
d_call: TRBD2
cdr3_aa: CASSFLGGAYEQYF
cdr3_nt: TGCGCCAGCAGCTTCCTTGGGGGGGCCTACGAGCAGTACTTC

j_call: TRBJ1-2
v_call: TRBV11-2
clone_size: -
d_call: -
cdr3_aa: CASSLGVSPYGYTF
cdr3_nt: TGTGCCAGCAGCTTAGGGGTCTCGCCCTATGGCTACACCTTC

j_call: TRBJ1-4
v_call: TRBV6-5
clone_size: -
d_call: -
cdr3_aa: CASKPDRWIGKLFF
cdr3_nt: TGTGCCAGCAAGCCCGACAGGTGGATCGGAAAACTGTTTTTT

j_call: TRBJ2-7
v_call: TRBV4-2
clone_size: -
d_call: TRBD2
cdr3_aa: CASSQEENGLGTYEQYF
cdr3_nt: TGTGCCAGCAGCCAAGAGGAGAATGGACTAGGGACGTACGAGCAGTACTTC

j_call: TRBJ2-5
v_call: TRBV9
clone_size: -
d_call: -
cdr3_aa: CASSVAGLPQETQYF
cdr3_nt: TGTGCCAGCAGCGTAGCAGGGCTCCCGCAAGAGACCCAGTACTTC

j_call: TRBJ2-5
v_call: TRBV28
clone_size: -
d_call: -
cdr3_aa: CAGTRRGGETQYF
cdr3_nt: TGTGCCGGGACCCGCAGGGGTGGAGAGACCCAGTACTTC

j_call: TRBJ2-7
v_call: TRBV27
clone_size: few
d_call: TRBD2
cdr3_aa: CASSIGTSYEQYF
cdr3_nt: TGTGCCAGCAGCATCGGGACTAGTTACGAGCAGTACTTC

j_call: TRBJ2-1
v_call: TRBV7-2
clone_size: -
d_call: TRBD2
cdr3_aa: CASSLRREGGEQFF
cdr3_nt: TGTGCCAGCAGCTTAAGGCGGGAGGGCGGGGAGCAGTTCTTC

j_call: TRBJ2-4
v_call: TRBV4-1
clone_size: few
d_call: TRBD1
cdr3_aa: CASSQPTGEKNIQYF
cdr3_nt: TGCGCCAGCAGCCAACCGACAGGGGAGAAAAACATTCAGTACTTC

j_call: TRBJ1-6
v_call: TRBV27
clone_size: -
d_call: -
cdr3_aa: CASSLRGDGYSPLHF
cdr3_nt: TGTGCCAGCAGTTTAAGAGGGGATGGCTACTCACCCCTCCACTTT

j_call: TRBJ2-7
v_call: TRBV4-3
clone_size: -
d_call: TRBD1
cdr3_aa: CASSRVITPGQGLREQYF
cdr3_nt: TGCGCCAGCAGCCGGGTGATTACCCCGGGACAGGGGCTCCGCGAGCAGTACTTC

j_call: TRBJ2-3
v_call: TRBV12-3/TRBV12-4
clone_size: -
d_call: -
cdr3_aa: CASSRERGPQYF
cdr3_nt: TGTGCCAGCAGCCGTGAAAGGGGTCCGCAGTATTTT